A single sample is the source of the 21 T cell receptor beta chains below, sequenced in a study of T cell responses to AZD1222 COVID-19 vaccine (dated by TCRdb to the early 2020s). Libraries were built with the immunoSEQ multiplex PCR assay. Sourced from immuneACCESS, this table was stored by TCRdb with only in-frame sequences that have V and J called. A share of the clones is absent; for the studies checked, an unresolved V gene accounts for under half, and the remainder has no known explanation. In all, the sample holds some 120,000 clones, and 88% of those were seen once. Of the sample, approximately 8% is held by the ten largest clones. What this sample's time point label stands for: baseline before first vaccination. This specimen was peripheral blood, taken on day 0 of AZD1222 vaccination. These receptors were collected from an adult in good health.

The chain carries TRBV7-9 and TRBJ1-2; D may be TRBD1 (5 bases). The CDR3 runs 13 residues. V lost 1 base to trimming and J lost 3 bases, with 6 bases between them. CDR1 and CDR2 from the germline V gene are SEHNR and FQNEAQ (reference sequence). The CDR3 spells CASSLGRDYGYTF. Written as DNA, the CDR3 is TGTGCCAGCAGCTTAGGCAGGGACTATGGCTACACCTTC. The whole variable domain, filled in from reference TRBV7-9 and TRBJ1-2, reads DTGVSQNPRHKITKRGQNVTFRCDPISEHNRLYWYRQTLGQGPEFLTYFQNEAQLEKSRLLSDRFSAERPKGSFSTLEIQRTEQGDSAMYLCASSLGRDYGYTFGSGTRLTVV.

CDR3 in amino acids: CASSSMGELFF. The CDR3 DNA follows: TGTGCCAGCAGTTCTATGGGAGAGTTGTTTTTT. V and J are TRBV6-6 and TRBJ1-4, with D uncertain. CDR1 and CDR2 (germline): MNHNY, SVGAGI (reference sequence). This CDR3 spans 11 amino acids. V was trimmed by 4 bases and J by 15 bases, leaving 12 bases between them.

The chain is built from TRBV5-1 and TRBJ1-4; D is perhaps TRBD1 (6 bases). Per germline, CDR1 SGHRS and CDR2 YFSETQ. The CDR3 runs to 15 residues. Trimming left V 0 bases short and J 7 bases short, with 13 bases between. The CDR3 protein is CASSLGTGLTEKLFF. CDR3 coding DNA: TGCGCCAGCAGCTTGGGAACAGGGTTGACTGAAAAACTGTTTTTT.

The V gene is TRBV19, the J gene TRBJ1-5, with D possibly TRBD1 on 5 matching bases. CDR1 is LNHDA and CDR2 is SQIVND in the germline V gene (reference sequence). The CDR3 is 14 amino acids. V lost 4 bases to trimming and J lost 3 bases, with 10 bases between them. CDR3 protein: CASSTRQNNQPQHF. The CDR3 DNA follows: TGTGCCAGTAGTACGCGACAGAACAATCAGCCCCAGCATTTT.

The rearrangement links TRBV7-2 to TRBJ1-3, with 9 bases identical to TRBD1. This CDR3 has 16 residues. Germline lookup yields CDR1 SGHTA and CDR2 FQGNSA. Trimming removed 2 bases from V and 3 bases from J; junction bases left unmatched: 5. CDR3 loop: CASSLRGQGFGNTIYF. The CDR3 region has the DNA TGTGCCAGCAGCTTAAGGGGACAGGGTTTTGGAAACACCATATATTTT.

On this clone: The junction shows a germline mismatch at one end, possibly a read error. This sequence joins TRBV5-1 and TRBJ1-6, with 10 nucleotides matching TRBD1. Germline values: CDR1 SGHRS, CDR2 YFSETQ. The CDR3 runs 15 residues. The CDR3 DNA sequence: TGCGCCAGCAGCATCGGACAGGGGGGGAATTCACCCTTCCACTTT. It translates to CASSIGQGGNSPFHF.

The CDR3 loop is CASSPRQSSYEQYF. In DNA form, the CDR3 reads TGTGCCAGCAGTCCGCGCCAGAGCTCCTACGAGCAGTACTTC. The chain links TRBV27 to TRBJ2-7; D call uncertain. The CDR3 sequence is 14 residues long. The V end lost 5 bases, the J end lost 0 bases, and 11 bases lay between the germline ends. The germline V gene has CDR1 MNHEY and CDR2 SMNVEV (reference sequence).

The chain is built from TRBV3-1 (or the pseudogene TRBV3-2) and TRBJ1-3; 8 nucleotides align to TRBD1. Germline V lookup: CDR1 LGHDT, CDR2 YNNKEL (reference sequence). J was trimmed by 9 bases and V by 5 bases; bases with no gene match: 12. The CDR3 spans 15 residues. This CDR3 is CASSLTGTGGTTIYF. For the CDR3, the DNA is TGTGCCAGCAGCTTAACCGGGACAGGAGGGACCACCATATATTTT.

J is TRBJ1-1 and V is TRBV28; no definite D call. V gave up 2 bases and J gave up 3 bases, with 13 bases separating them. The germline CDR1 and CDR2 sequences are MDHEN and SYDVKM. The CDR3 consists of 15 residues. CDR3 nucleotides: TGTGCCAGCAGTTTAAGTGGGTTTGTCGACACTGAAGCTTTCTTT. Translating gives CASSLSGFVDTEAFF.

The CDR3, as DNA: TGCGCCAGCAGCCACCCGGGACCACTAACTGAAGCTTTCTTT. It encodes CASSHPGPLTEAFF. This chain joins TRBV4-1 and TRBJ1-1, with TRBD1 as a possible D gene (5 bases). The CDR3 spans 14 residues. The germline V gene has CDR1 MGHRA and CDR2 YSYEKL. V lost 3 bases and J 5 bases, leaving 13 bases between the germline ends.

This chain links TRBV27 with TRBJ2-5; the D is unclear. The V and J ends lost 4 bases and 3 bases respectively, with 15 bases between them. This CDR3 comprises 15 residues. Germline V gives CDR1 MNHEY, CDR2 SMNVEV (reference sequence). The CDR3 DNA follows: TGTGCCAGCAGTTCCTTAGGTACAGCCGAAGAGACCCAGTACTTC. This sequence encodes CASSSLGTAEETQYF.

This chain joins TRBV14 and TRBJ2-5; D uncertain. The CDR3 has 15 amino acids. Germline CDR1 SGHDN, CDR2 FVKESK. Trimming pared 5 bases from V and 4 bases from J, leaving 17 bases between. The DNA for the CDR3 is TGTGCCAGCAGCGTTCAGGCGACCCCTAGAGAGACCCAGTACTTC. Translation gives CASSVQATPRETQYF.

The chain combines TRBV29-1 with TRBJ2-2, with a weak D call TRBD1 (5 bases). Germline CDR1 is SQVTM and CDR2 is ANQGSEA. This CDR3 has 15 amino acids. Trimming pared 1 base from V and 4 bases from J, leaving 13 bases between. The CDR3 DNA reads TGCAGCGTTGAAGTAGGGCAGGGAAGCACCGGGGAGCTGTTTTTT. This encodes CSVEVGQGSTGELFF.

The V and J genes are TRBV19 and TRBJ2-7; 10 bases are a match to TRBD2. Germline-derived CDR1 and CDR2 are LNHDA and SQIVND (reference sequence). Germline trimming cut 3 bases from V and 6 bases from J; bases unmatched to any gene: 14. This CDR3 has 17 residues. The CDR3 here is CASSINSGRPQRPEQYF. In nucleotides, the CDR3 is TGTGCCAGTAGTATTAATAGCGGGAGGCCTCAGCGGCCCGAGCAGTACTTC. The whole variable domain, remainder taken from reference TRBV19 and TRBJ2-7, is DGGITQSPKYLFRKEGQNVTLSCEQNLNHDAMYWYRQDPGQGLRLIYYSQIVNDFQKGDIAEGYSVSREKKESFPLTVTSAQKNPTAFYLCASSINSGRPQRPEQYFGPGTRLTVT.

V usage is TRBV28 and J usage is TRBJ2-3; 9 nucleotides align to TRBD1. The CDR3 consists of 15 residues. The junction had 4 bases not matched to a gene; V was cut back by 6 bases and J by 0 bases. Germline values: CDR1 MDHEN, CDR2 SYDVKM. CDR3 protein: CASRGQGESTDTQYF. The CDR3 nucleotides are TGTGCCAGCAGGGGACAGGGAGAAAGCACAGATACGCAGTATTTT.

The gene calls are TRBV7-9 and TRBJ2-2; TRBD2 is a possible D gene (7 bases). The V and J ends lost 2 bases and 6 bases respectively, with 10 bases between them. The CDR3 sequence is 14 residues long. Germline lookup yields CDR1 SEHNR and CDR2 FQNEAQ (reference sequence). In nucleotides, the CDR3 is TGTGCCAGCAGCTTACGGGGGGCGCCCGGGGAGCTGTTTTTT. It yields the protein CASSLRGAPGELFF.

V and J are TRBV6-5 and TRBJ1-2; possibly TRBD1 for D (5 bases). Trimming took off 5 bases at V and 6 bases at J, with 13 bases between the two ends. Germline V gene data show CDR1 as MNHEY and CDR2 as SVGAGI. The CDR3 runs to 13 residues. CDR3 DNA: TGTGCCAGCAGTACTCAGGGAGGAAATGGCTACACCTTC. Its translation: CASSTQGGNGYTF.

The rearrangement joins TRBV24-1 to TRBJ1-3; D is unresolved. The CDR3 covers 14 residues. Looked up from germline, CDR1 is KGHDR and CDR2 is SFDVKD. V lost 4 bases and J lost 9, with 15 bases in between. CDR3 loop: CATSDGGPAGTIYF. The CDR3 DNA reads as TGTGCCACCAGTGACGGAGGACCCGCCGGCACCATATATTTT.

The genes are TRBV5-1 and TRBJ2-7; tentative D call: TRBD2 (5 bases). This CDR3 is built from 14 residues. V shed 5 bases and J shed 0 bases, with 12 bases lying between them. Germline V gene sequence: CDR1 SGHRS, CDR2 YFSETQ. The CDR3, as DNA: TGCGCCAGCAGTCCGATGACTAACTCCTACGAGCAGTACTTC. It specifies CASSPMTNSYEQYF.

The V gene is TRBV29-1, the J gene TRBJ2-1, with D uncertain. CDR1 and CDR2 (germline): SQVTM, ANQGSEA. Trimming stripped 0 bases from V and 5 bases from J, with 5 bases between. CDR3 length: 12 amino acids. The CDR3 bases are TGCAGCGTTGAAGATGGAGACAATGAGCAGTTCTTC. It encodes CSVEDGDNEQFF.

The J gene is TRBJ1-5, the V gene TRBV28, with D perhaps TRBD1 (6 bases). This CDR3 region has 12 residues. Germline loops: CDR1 MDHEN, CDR2 SYDVKM. V gave up 1 base and J gave up 12 bases, with 10 bases separating them. The CDR3 nucleotides are TGTGCCAGCAGTTTATCAGGGGTGGGCCAGCATTTT. The encoded protein is CASSLSGVGQHF.